The present TCR beta chain was sequenced within a study of cytomegalovirus exposure and HLA in healthy donors. Whole-study context: There were approximately 80 million unique TCRs (from HLA-typed donors) in an early data release.

Concerning this clone: Its antigen remains unknown.

Findings and limits, study-wide: The majority of CMV-associated TCR beta chains were reported as apparently HLA-restricted in a later analysis. It was confirmed in vitro that a few of the CMV-associated chains were specific for CMV antigens.

The primer mix had 60 Vbeta and 13 Jbeta primers. How the authors handled the data: An analysis performed later counted roughly 80 million unique TCR beta chains (roughly 11 million of them shared). The protocol was immunoSEQ multiplex PCR, while the TCRdb copy is restricted to in-frame clones and leaves out a portion. V and J calls and clone size are given by that table; D and trimming were obtained from the DNA. In total, the table holds 150,000 to 200,000 clones. With 1 base removed from V and 5 bases from J, the gap between germline ends came to 11 bases. The germline gives CDR1 SGHAT, CDR2 FQNNGV. This CDR3 contains 14 residues.

This chain uses TRBV11-2 with TRBJ1-2; no clear D gene. The sequence came from a man aged 25-40 years in good health and CMV-seronegative. The sample taken for sequencing was PBMCs. The CDR3 region is CASSLVLVPYGYTF. For the CDR3, the DNA is TGTGCCAGCAGCTTAGTTTTAGTTCCATATGGCTACACCTTC.